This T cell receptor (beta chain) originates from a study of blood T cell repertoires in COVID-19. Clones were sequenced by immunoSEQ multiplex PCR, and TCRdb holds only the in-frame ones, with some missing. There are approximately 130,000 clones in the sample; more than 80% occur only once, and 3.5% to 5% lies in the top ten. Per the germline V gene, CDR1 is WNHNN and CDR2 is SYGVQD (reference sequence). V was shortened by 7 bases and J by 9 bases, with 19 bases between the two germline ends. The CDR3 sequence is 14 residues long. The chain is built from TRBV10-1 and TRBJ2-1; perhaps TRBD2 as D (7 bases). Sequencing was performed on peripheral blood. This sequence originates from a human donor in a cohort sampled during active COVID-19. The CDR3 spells CASTDAPGGTEQFF. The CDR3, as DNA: TGCGCCAGCACCGACGCTCCGGGGGGCACTGAGCAGTTCTTC.